The entry below describes one T cell receptor (beta chain). TCRdb ran MiXCR on the 5' RACE reads and lists one entry per CDR3 protein. The repertoire holds hundreds of thousands of distinct CDR3 sequences, with over 15% as singletons. The length of the CDR3 is 16 residues. Trimming left V 6 bases short and J 2 bases short, with 20 bases between. This entry is derived from a study of identical twins. A further study also used this sample, focusing on T cells expressing NK-cell markers.

Specimen: PBMCs. The chain joins TRBV12-3 or TRBV12-4 to TRBJ2-7; TRBD1 might be the D (6 bases). The receptor's source is a woman aged 18-29 years in good health. CDR3: CASSPGPGQGTYEQYF. DNA of the CDR3: TGTGCCAGCAGCCCCGGACCGGGACAAGGCACCTACGAGCAGTACTTC.